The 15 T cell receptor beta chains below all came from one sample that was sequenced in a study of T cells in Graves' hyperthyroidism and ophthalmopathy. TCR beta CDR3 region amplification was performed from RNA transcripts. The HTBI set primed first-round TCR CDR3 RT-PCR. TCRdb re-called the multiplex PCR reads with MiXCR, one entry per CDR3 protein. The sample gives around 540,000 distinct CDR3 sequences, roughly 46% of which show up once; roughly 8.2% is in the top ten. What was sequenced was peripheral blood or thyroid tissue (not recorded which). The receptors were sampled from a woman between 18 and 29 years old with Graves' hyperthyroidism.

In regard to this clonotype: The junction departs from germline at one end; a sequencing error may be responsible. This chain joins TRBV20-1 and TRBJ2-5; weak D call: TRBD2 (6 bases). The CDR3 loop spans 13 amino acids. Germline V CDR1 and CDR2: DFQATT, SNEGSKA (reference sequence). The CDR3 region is CNARLAGRETQYF. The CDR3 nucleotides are TGCAATGCTAGACTGGCGGGAAGAGAGACCCAGTACTTC.

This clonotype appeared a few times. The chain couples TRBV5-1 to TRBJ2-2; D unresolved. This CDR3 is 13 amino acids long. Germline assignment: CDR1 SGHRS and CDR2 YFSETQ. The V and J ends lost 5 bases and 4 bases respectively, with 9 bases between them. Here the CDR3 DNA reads TGCGCCAGCAGTTCGGGCTTCACCGGGGAGCTGTTTTTT. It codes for CASSSGFTGELFF.

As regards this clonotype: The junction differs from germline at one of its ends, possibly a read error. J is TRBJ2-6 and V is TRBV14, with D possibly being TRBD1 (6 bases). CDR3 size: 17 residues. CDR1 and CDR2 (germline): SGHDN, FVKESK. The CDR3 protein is CASSAEDSNSGANALTF. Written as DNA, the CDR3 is TGTGCCAGCAGCGCAGAGGACAGCAACTCTGGGGCCAACGCCCTGACTTTC.

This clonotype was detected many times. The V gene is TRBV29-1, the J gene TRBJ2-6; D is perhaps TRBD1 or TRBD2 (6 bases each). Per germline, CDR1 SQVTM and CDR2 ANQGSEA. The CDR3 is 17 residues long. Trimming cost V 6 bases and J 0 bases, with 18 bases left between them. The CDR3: CSVERGESSSGANVLTF. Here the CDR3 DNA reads TGCAGCGTGGAGAGGGGGGAATCAAGCTCTGGGGCCAACGTCCTGACTTTC.

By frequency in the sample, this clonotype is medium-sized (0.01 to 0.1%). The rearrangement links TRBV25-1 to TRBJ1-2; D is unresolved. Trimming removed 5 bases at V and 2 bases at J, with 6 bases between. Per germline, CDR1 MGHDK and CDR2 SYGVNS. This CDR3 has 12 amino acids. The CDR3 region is CASSSGNYGYTF. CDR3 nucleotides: TGTGCCAGCAGTAGCGGAAACTATGGCTACACCTTC.

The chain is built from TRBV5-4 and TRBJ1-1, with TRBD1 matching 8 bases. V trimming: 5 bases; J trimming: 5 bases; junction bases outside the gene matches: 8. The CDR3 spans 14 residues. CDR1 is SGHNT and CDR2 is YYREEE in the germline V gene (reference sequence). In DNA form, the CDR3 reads TGTGCCAGCAGTACACAGGGGGTGGGGACTGAAGCTTTCTTT. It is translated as CASSTQGVGTEAFF. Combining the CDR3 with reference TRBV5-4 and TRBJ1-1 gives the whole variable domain ETGVTQSPTHLIKTRGQQVTLRCSSQSGHNTVSWYQQALGQGPQFIFQYYREEENGRGNFPPRFSGLQFPNYSSELNVNALELDDSALYLCASSTQGVGTEAFFGQGTRLTVV.

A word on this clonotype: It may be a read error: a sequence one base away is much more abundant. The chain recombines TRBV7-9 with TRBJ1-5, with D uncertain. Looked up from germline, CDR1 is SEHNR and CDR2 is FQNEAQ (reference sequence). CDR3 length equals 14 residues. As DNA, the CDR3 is TGTGCCAGCAGCCCAACTGAAAGCAGTCAGCCCCAGCATTTT. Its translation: CASSPTESSQPQHF.

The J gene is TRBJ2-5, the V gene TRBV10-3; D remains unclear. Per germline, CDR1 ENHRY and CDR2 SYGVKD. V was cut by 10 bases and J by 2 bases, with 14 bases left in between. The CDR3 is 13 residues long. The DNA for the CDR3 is TGTGCCAGCAGAGAAATGAGGCAAGAGACCCAGTACTTC. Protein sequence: CASREMRQETQYF.

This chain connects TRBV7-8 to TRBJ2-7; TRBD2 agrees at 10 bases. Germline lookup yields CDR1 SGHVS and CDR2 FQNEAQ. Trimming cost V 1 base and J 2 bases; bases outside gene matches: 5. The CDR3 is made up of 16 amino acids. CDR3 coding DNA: TGTGCCAGCAGCTTAGGGTCTAGCGGGAGCCCCTACGAGCAGTACTTC. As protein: CASSLGSSGSPYEQYF.

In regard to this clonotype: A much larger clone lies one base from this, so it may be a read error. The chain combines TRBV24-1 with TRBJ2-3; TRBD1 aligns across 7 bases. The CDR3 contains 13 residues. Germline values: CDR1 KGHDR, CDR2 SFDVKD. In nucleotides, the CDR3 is TGTGCCACCGACGAACAGGGGCAAGATGCGCAGTATTTT. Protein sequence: CATDEQGQDAQYF.

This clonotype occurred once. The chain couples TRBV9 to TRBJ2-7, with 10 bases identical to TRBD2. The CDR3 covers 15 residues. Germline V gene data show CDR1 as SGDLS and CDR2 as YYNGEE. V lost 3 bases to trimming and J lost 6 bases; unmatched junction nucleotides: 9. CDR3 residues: CASSAPASGSFEQYF. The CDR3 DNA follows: TGTGCCAGCAGCGCCCCGGCTAGCGGGAGTTTCGAGCAGTACTTC.

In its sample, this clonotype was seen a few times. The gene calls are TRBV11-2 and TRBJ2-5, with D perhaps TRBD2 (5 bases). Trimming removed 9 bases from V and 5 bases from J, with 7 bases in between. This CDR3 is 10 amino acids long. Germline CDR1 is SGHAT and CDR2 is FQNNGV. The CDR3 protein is CARGGETQYF. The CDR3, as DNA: TGTGCCAGGGGCGGGGAGACCCAGTACTTC.

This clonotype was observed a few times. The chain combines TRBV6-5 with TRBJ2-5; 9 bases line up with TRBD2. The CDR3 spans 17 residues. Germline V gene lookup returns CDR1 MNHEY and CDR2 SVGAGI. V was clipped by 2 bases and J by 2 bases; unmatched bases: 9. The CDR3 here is CASSYVGGRADQETQYF. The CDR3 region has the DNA TGTGCCAGCAGTTACGTCGGCGGGAGGGCTGATCAAGAGACCCAGTACTTC.

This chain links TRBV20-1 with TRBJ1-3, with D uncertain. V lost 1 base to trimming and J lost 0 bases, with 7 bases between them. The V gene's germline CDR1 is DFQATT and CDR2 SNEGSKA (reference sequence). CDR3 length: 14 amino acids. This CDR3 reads CSARGHGSGNTIYF. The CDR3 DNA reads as TGCAGTGCTAGAGGGCACGGCTCTGGAAACACCATATATTTT.

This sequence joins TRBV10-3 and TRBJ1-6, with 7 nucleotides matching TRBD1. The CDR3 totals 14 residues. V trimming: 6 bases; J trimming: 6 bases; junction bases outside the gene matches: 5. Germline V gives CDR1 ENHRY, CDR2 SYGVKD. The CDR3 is CAIRQGQINSPLHF. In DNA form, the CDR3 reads TGTGCCATCAGACAGGGACAGATTAATTCACCCCTCCACTTT.